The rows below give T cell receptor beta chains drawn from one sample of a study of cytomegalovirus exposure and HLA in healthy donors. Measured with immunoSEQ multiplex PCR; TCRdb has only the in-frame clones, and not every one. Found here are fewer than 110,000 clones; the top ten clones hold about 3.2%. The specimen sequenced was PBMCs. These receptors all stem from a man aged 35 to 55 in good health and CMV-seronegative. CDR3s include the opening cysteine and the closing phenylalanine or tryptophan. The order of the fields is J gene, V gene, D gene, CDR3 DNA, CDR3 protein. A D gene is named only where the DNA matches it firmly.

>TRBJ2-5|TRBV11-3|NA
TGTGCCAGCACCCTAAGGAAGGAGGGACTAGAGACCCAGTACTTC
CASTLRKEGLETQYF
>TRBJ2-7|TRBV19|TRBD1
TGTGCCAGTAGTCCCCGACAGGGCGAGAACGAGCAGTACTTC
CASSPRQGENEQYF
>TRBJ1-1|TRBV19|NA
TGTGCCAGTAGTTCGGACATGAACACTGAAGCTTTCTTT
CASSSDMNTEAFF
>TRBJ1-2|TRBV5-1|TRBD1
TGCGCCAGCAGCTTGGACCAACCAGGGGGCGATGGCTACACCTTC
CASSLDQPGGDGYTF
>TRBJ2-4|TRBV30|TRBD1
TGTGCCTGGAGTACACGGGGACAGGGGGCGGCCAAAAACATTCAGTACTTC
CAWSTRGQGAAKNIQYF
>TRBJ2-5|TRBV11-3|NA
TGTGCCAGCACCCTAAGGAAGGAGGGACTAGAGACCCAGTACTTC
CASTLRKEGLETQYF
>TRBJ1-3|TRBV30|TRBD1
TGTGCCTGGACCGGGACAGGGGGTGGAAACACCATATATTTT
CAWTGTGGGNTIYF
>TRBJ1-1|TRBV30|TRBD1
TGTGCCTGGGAAAAACAGGGGGGCACTGAAGCTTTCTTT
CAWEKQGGTEAFF
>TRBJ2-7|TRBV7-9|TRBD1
TGTGCCAGCAGCTCCCGGGACAGGGAAAAGGAGCAGTACTTC
CASSSRDREKEQYF
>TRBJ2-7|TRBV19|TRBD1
TGTGCCAGTGGAAGACAGGGGTACGAGCAGTACTTC
CASGRQGYEQYF
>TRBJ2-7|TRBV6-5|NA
TGTGCCAGCAGTTACCTCGGACAGTCTGCCTACGAGCAGTACTTC
CASSYLGQSAYEQYF
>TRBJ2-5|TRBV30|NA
TGTGCCTTAAATAGCGGTTGGGAGACCCAGTACTTC
CALNSGWETQYF
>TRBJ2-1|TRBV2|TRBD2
TGTGCCAGCAGGGAGCGGGAGACGGACAATGAGCAGTTCTTC
CASRERETDNEQFF
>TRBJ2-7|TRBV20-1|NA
TGCAGTGCTAGCAGGAACGAGCAGTACTTC
CSASRNEQYF
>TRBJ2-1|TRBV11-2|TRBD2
TGTGCCAGCAGCTCTTCCGTGTTCACGGGAGGGCGGGGTGAGCAGTTCTTC
CASSSSVFTGGRGEQFF
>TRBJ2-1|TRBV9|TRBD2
TGTGCCAGCAGCGTGAGACTAGCGGGGCACAATGAGCAGTTCTTC
CASSVRLAGHNEQFF
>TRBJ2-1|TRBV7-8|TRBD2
TGTGCCAGCAGCCTGGGACTAGCGGGAGCCCATGAGCAGTTCTTC
CASSLGLAGAHEQFF
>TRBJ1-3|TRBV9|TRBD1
TGTGCCAGCAGCGTCGCTATTAGACAGGGAGGAATGTCTGGAAACACCATATATTTT
CASSVAIRQGGMSGNTIYF
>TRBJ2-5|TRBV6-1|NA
TGTGCCAGCAGTGAGGGGAGCCAGTACTTC
CASSEGSQYF
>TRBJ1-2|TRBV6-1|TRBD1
TGTGCCAGCAGTGCTAGGGGGACAGGGGGCTTCTATGGCTACACCTTC
CASSARGTGGFYGYTF
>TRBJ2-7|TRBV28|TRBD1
TGTGCCAGCAGTCCCGAGACAGGGTACTCCTACGAGCAGTACTTC
CASSPETGYSYEQYF
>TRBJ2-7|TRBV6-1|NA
TGTGCCAGCAGTGTCTTCCGGTACGAGCAGTACTTC
CASSVFRYEQYF
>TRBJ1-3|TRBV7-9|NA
TGTGCCAGCAGCGTGGGGCAGCCTTCTGGAAACACCATATATTTT
CASSVGQPSGNTIYF
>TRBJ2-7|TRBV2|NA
TGTGCCAGCAGTGAAGAAGGGTGGACTTCCTACGAGCAGTACTTC
CASSEEGWTSYEQYF
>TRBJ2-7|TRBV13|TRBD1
TGTGCCAGCAGCTCCCCGGACAGGGAGAAGCAGTACTTC
CASSSPDREKQYF
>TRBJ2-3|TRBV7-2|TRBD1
TGTGCCAGCATCCGGGACAGGGGCACAGATACGCAGTATTTT
CASIRDRGTDTQYF
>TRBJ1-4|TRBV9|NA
TGTGCCAGCAGCGGAGGTGGGGGAGGAACTAATGAAAAACTGTTTTTT
CASSGGGGGTNEKLFF
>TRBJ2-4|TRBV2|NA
TGTGCCAGCAGTGAAGTGAGGTTAGCCAAAAACATTCAGTACTTC
CASSEVRLAKNIQYF
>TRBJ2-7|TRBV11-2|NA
TGTGCCAGCAGCTTTAATAGCAAGCCCTACGAGCAGTACTTC
CASSFNSKPYEQYF
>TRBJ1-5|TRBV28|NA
TGTGCCAGCAGTCCCCCGACTTTTATGTATAGCAATCAGCCCCAGCATTTT
CASSPPTFMYSNQPQHF
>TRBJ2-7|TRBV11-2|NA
TGTGCCAGCAGCCCCACAAGGGGATCCTACGAGCAGTACTTC
CASSPTRGSYEQYF
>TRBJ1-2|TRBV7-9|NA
TGTGCCAGCACCGACCCCCAGGATCGTGGCTACACCTTC
CASTDPQDRGYTF
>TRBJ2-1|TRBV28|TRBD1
TGTGCCAGCAGGTCGACAGGGGCCTACAATGAGCAGTTCTTC
CASRSTGAYNEQFF
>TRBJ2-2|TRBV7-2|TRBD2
TGTGCCAGCAGCCCCCGACGAGCGGGAGGAGGTCTATTGACCGGGGAGCTGTTTTTT
CASSPRRAGGGLLTGELFF
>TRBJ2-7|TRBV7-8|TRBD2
TGTGCCAGCAGCTTAGCGCTAGCGGGAGAGGCCTACGAGCAGTACTTC
CASSLALAGEAYEQYF
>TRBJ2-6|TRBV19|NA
TGTGCCAGTAGTATTGACAGTAAGAGCTCTGGGGCCAACGTCCTGACTTTC
CASSIDSKSSGANVLTF
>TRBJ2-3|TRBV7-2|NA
TGTGCCAGCAGACGGAATCAGGGGCTGGGCACAGATACGCAGTATTTT
CASRRNQGLGTDTQYF
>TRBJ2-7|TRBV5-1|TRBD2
TGCGCCAGCAGTCGGACTAGTTTTTACGAGCAGTACTTC
CASSRTSFYEQYF
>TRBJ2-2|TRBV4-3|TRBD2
TGCGCCAGCAGCCCACTAGCGGGAGGGTCAAACACCGGGGAGCTGTTTTTT
CASSPLAGGSNTGELFF
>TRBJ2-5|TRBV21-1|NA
TGTGCCAGCAGCAAAGGAACCGGACTAGCGTTCCAAGAGACCCAGTACTTC
CASSKGTGLAFQETQYF
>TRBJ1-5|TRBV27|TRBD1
TGTGCCAGCAGTTTACGGGGGGACAGGCGGCCAGACAATCAGCCCCAGCATTTT
CASSLRGDRRPDNQPQHF
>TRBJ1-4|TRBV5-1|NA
TGCGCCAGCAGCTTACAAAAAAGGGGGGAAAAACTGTTTTTT
CASSLQKRGEKLFF
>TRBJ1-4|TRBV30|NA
TGTGCCTGGAGCCGGCTGGGCCTTTGGGAAAAACTGTTTTTT
CAWSRLGLWEKLFF
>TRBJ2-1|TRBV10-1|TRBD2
TGCGCCAGCAGTTCCGTCCGGGTAGCGGGATCCTACAATGAGCAGTTCTTC
CASSSVRVAGSYNEQFF
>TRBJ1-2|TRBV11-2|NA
TGTGCCGTACGTGACGGGAGGGGCTACACCTTC
CAVRDGRGYTF
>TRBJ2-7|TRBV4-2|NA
TGTGCCAGCAGCCAAGACTTGCGGGGAAACTACGAGCAGTACTTC
CASSQDLRGNYEQYF
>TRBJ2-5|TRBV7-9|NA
TGTGCCAGCAGCTTAGTAATTGGGGGCACAGGAGAGACCCAGTACTTC
CASSLVIGGTGETQYF
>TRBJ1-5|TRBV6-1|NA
TGTGCCAGCATGGTGGAGGGAATGCGCAATCAGCCCCAGCATTTT
CASMVEGMRNQPQHF
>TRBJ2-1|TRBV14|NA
TGTGCCAGCAGCCAAGTTAGGGAGCTTGAGGAGCAGTTCTTC
CASSQVRELEEQFF
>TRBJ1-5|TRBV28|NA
TGTGCCAGCAGCCTCGCTGACAGTACCCTTTTAGAAAATCAGCCCCAGCATTTT
CASSLADSTLLENQPQHF
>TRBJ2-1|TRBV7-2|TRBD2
TGTGCCAGCAGCGCCGGGACTAGCTTGAATGAGCAGTTCTTC
CASSAGTSLNEQFF
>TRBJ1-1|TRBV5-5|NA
TGTGCCAGCAGCTCAAATACAGGGTTCGGCACTGAAGCTTTCTTT
CASSSNTGFGTEAFF
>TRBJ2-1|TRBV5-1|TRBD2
TGCGCCAGCAGCTTTTCGGGAGGGAGCTCCTACAATGAGCAGTTCTTC
CASSFSGGSSYNEQFF
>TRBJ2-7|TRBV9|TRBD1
TGTGCCAGCAGCTCGGGACAGGGCATCGACGAGCAGTACTTC
CASSSGQGIDEQYF
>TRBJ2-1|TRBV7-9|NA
TGTGCCAGCAGCTTAGACTGGGCCTCCTACAATGAGCAGTTCTTC
CASSLDWASYNEQFF
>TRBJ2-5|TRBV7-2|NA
TGTGCCAGCAGCCCCACTAGGGAGACCCAGTACTTC
CASSPTRETQYF
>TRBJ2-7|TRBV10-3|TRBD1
TGTGCCATCAACAGACAGGGGGCCTACGAGCAGTACTTC
CAINRQGAYEQYF